The 25 T cell receptor beta chains listed next were all sequenced from one sample in a study of cytomegalovirus exposure and HLA in healthy donors. 13 Jbeta primers and 60 Vbeta primers were used for the PCR. Only in-frame clones appear in the TCRdb table, and some are missing; sequencing was by immunoSEQ multiplex PCR. The repertoire holds approximately 210,000 clones, with approximately 79% as singletons. Source material: PBMCs. The receptors were gathered from a male donor in good health and CMV-seronegative.

The CDR3 protein is CASSISHHEQYF. In DNA, the CDR3 is TGTGCCAGTAGTATCAGTCACCACGAGCAGTACTTC. The chain links TRBV19 to TRBJ2-7; D is unclear. Germline lookup yields CDR1 LNHDA and CDR2 SQIVND (reference sequence). There are 12 residues in the CDR3. V shed 3 bases and J shed 5 bases, with 8 bases lying between them.

This chain connects TRBV5-4 to TRBJ2-7, with D maybe TRBD1 (6 bases). This CDR3 spans 13 amino acids. V was shortened by 3 bases and J by 0 bases, with 7 bases between the two germline ends. Germline V gives CDR1 SGHNT, CDR2 YYREEE (reference sequence). The CDR3 sequence is CASSWDNSYEQYF. The CDR3 nucleotides read TGTGCCAGCAGCTGGGACAACTCCTACGAGCAGTACTTC.

The rearrangement links TRBV5-1 to TRBJ2-7, with TRBD2 identical over 14 bases. Germline loops: CDR1 SGHRS, CDR2 YFSETQ. CDR3 size: 16 residues. Unmatched junction bases numbered 13, after V lost 5 bases and J lost 9 bases. CDR3 nucleotides: TGCGCCAGCAGTCCATTCCCCGGGACTAGCGGGAGCGGGCAGTACTTC. Translating gives CASSPFPGTSGSGQYF.

The chain joins TRBV4-3 to TRBJ2-3, with D perhaps TRBD2 (6 bases). This CDR3 region has 17 residues. Germline-derived CDR1 and CDR2 are LGHNA and YSLEER. V was cut by 2 bases and J by 2 bases, with 17 bases left in between. The CDR3 region has the DNA TGCGCCAGCAGCCAACCTCCCGGACGGGAGTCCACAGATACGCAGTATTTT. Residues: CASSQPPGRESTDTQYF.

The sample holds one count of this clone. The chain employs TRBV7-3 and TRBJ2-7, with 7 bases fitting TRBD2. V shed 3 bases, J shed 2 bases, and the junction held 4 bases outside the gene matches. The V gene's germline CDR1 is SGHTA and CDR2 FQGTGA. The CDR3 covers 14 residues. The CDR3 DNA reads as TGTGCCAGCAGCTTTGGCGGGGGACCCTACGAGCAGTACTTC. Translated: CASSFGGGPYEQYF.

The chain couples TRBV15 to TRBJ1-2, with D unclear. The germline V gene has CDR1 LNHNV and CDR2 YYDKDF (reference sequence). Trimming left V 5 bases short and J 5 bases short, with 15 bases between. This CDR3 has 14 amino acids. The DNA for the CDR3 is TGTGCCACCAGCCCGCGCGGGTCTGGGTATGGCTACACCTTC. It translates to CATSPRGSGYGYTF.

This rearrangement joins TRBV7-2 to TRBJ1-5; tentative D call: TRBD1 (6 bases). CDR1 is SGHTA, CDR2 FQGNSA, per germline. The length of the CDR3 is 17 residues. V gave up 2 bases and J gave up 6 bases, with 20 bases separating them. CDR3 nucleotides: TGTGCCAGCAGCTTAATCGGGACATCCGGGGCCACTCAGCCCCAGCATTTT. Translating it yields CASSLIGTSGATQPQHF.

V and J are TRBV29-1 and TRBJ2-1; TRBD2 matches 7 bases. CDR3 length equals 13 residues. Germline V lookup: CDR1 SQVTM, CDR2 ANQGSEA. J was trimmed by 12 bases and V by 4 bases; bases with no gene match: 12. The CDR3: CSVVATRQRGQFF. The CDR3 nucleotides read TGCAGCGTTGTGGCGACACGACAGCGGGGGCAGTTCTTC.

The chain recombines TRBV7-9 with TRBJ2-2; 15 bases agree with TRBD2. V shed 1 base and J 0 bases; nucleotides not matched to a gene: 3. The CDR3 extends over 19 amino acids. Germline assignment: CDR1 SEHNR and CDR2 FQNEAQ (reference sequence). The CDR3 coding sequence is TGTGCCAGCAGCTTAGGGGGACTAGCGGGAGGAACGAACACCGGGGAGCTGTTTTTT. Encoded protein: CASSLGGLAGGTNTGELFF.

This clone appeared a few times. The rearrangement uses TRBV5-6 and TRBJ2-1, with 9 bases fitting TRBD2. The CDR3 is 15 residues long. V shed 0 bases and J 4 bases; nucleotides not matched to a gene: 2. Germline V gene sequence: CDR1 SGHDT, CDR2 YYEEEE. The CDR3 DNA follows: TGTGCCAGCAGCTTGGGCGGGGGGGCTTACAATGAGCAGTTCTTC. Translation: CASSLGGGAYNEQFF.

The chain uses TRBV7-2 and TRBJ2-1; D is possibly TRBD2 (8 bases). The germline gives CDR1 SGHTA, CDR2 FQGNSA. V was trimmed by 5 bases and J by 1 base, leaving 21 bases between them. There are 18 residues in the CDR3. This CDR3 is CASSKPISGTESYNEQFF. CDR3 nucleotide sequence: TGTGCCAGCAGCAAACCGATTAGCGGGACAGAATCCTACAATGAGCAGTTCTTC.

The chain has TRBV7-3 and TRBJ2-5; 8 bases align to TRBD2. The V and J ends lost 11 bases and 5 bases, in that order; junction bases with no gene match: 10. The CDR3 contains 13 residues. Looked up from germline, CDR1 is SGHTA and CDR2 is FQGTGA. CDR3 sequence reads: CASSRGGQETQYF. The DNA for the CDR3 is TGTGCCTCTTCCCGGGGGGGCCAGGAGACCCAGTACTTC.

The chain couples TRBV11-2 to TRBJ1-1; D is undetermined. Germline CDR1 and CDR2: SGHAT and FQNNGV. This CDR3 has 12 amino acids. Between the trimmed V and J ends, which lost 0 bases and 7 bases, there was a span of 6 bases. CDR3 in amino acids: CASSLDGGEAFF. The CDR3 DNA follows: TGTGCCAGCAGCTTAGACGGCGGTGAAGCTTTCTTT.

The chain joins TRBV29-1 to TRBJ1-5; 9 bases are a match to TRBD1. V shed 5 bases, J shed 4 bases, and the junction held 6 bases outside the gene matches. Germline CDR1 SQVTM, CDR2 ANQGSEA. The CDR3 runs 14 residues. CDR3 sequence: CSVLVGQGNQPQHF. The CDR3 DNA sequence: TGCAGCGTTTTAGTGGGACAGGGTAATCAGCCCCAGCATTTT.

The chain is built from TRBV19 and TRBJ1-5, with 9 bases lining up with TRBD1. This CDR3 has 16 residues. The J segment lost 6 bases and the V segment lost 3 bases, leaving 9 bases of the junction unmatched. Germline values: CDR1 LNHDA, CDR2 SQIVND (reference sequence). CDR3 sequence: CASSIGRDRVSQPQHF. The CDR3 DNA follows: TGTGCCAGTAGTATTGGTAGGGACAGGGTATCTCAGCCCCAGCATTTT.

The chain is built from TRBV27 and TRBJ2-1; a weak D match, TRBD1 (5 bases). CDR3 size: 13 residues. Germline lookup yields CDR1 MNHEY and CDR2 SMNVEV (reference sequence). V lost 3 bases and J 8 bases, leaving 11 bases between the germline ends. CDR3 sequence (DNA): TGTGCCAGCAGTTTTGGACATGATTATGAGCAGTTCTTC. Protein sequence: CASSFGHDYEQFF.

The chain joins TRBV19 to TRBJ1-2; D is possibly TRBD1 (5 bases). The germline V gene has CDR1 LNHDA and CDR2 SQIVND (reference sequence). The CDR3 has 14 amino acids. V was cut by 5 bases and J by 0 bases, with 10 bases left in between. The CDR3 region is CASSARQTNYGYTF. The CDR3 bases are TGTGCCAGTAGTGCCAGACAGACTAACTATGGCTACACCTTC.

The count of this clone is one. The sample has other DNA sequences that encode this CDR3 too. The chain recombines TRBV29-1 with TRBJ1-2, with a weak D call TRBD1 (6 bases). Per germline, CDR1 SQVTM and CDR2 ANQGSEA. The CDR3 extends over 17 amino acids. The V end was cut by 1 base, the J end by 0 bases, with 18 bases between. CDR3 bases: TGCAGCGTTGAAGGACAGGACGATCCCCCCTCTAACTATGGCTACACCTTC. Protein: CSVEGQDDPPSNYGYTF.

The rearrangement uses TRBV27 and TRBJ2-7; TRBD2 matches at 9 bases. Germline V CDR1 and CDR2: MNHEY, SMNVEV (reference sequence). Losses at the gene ends were 5 bases for V and 4 bases for J; bases not matched to a gene: 9. This CDR3 comprises 15 residues. The CDR3 nucleotides are TGTGCCAGCAGTCCGACAAGACTAGCGGAATACGAGCAGTACTTC. It specifies CASSPTRLAEYEQYF.

The V call is TRBV11-2, the J call TRBJ1-2; TRBD1 is a possible D gene (6 bases). Trimming took off 1 base at V and 8 bases at J, with 11 bases between the two ends. The CDR3 contains 13 residues. Looked up from germline, CDR1 is SGHAT and CDR2 is FQNNGV. CDR3 loop: CASSLGIQGGYTF. Written as DNA, the CDR3 is TGTGCCAGCAGCTTAGGAATACAGGGAGGCTACACCTTC.

This chain links TRBV18 with TRBJ2-2, with D possibly matching TRBD2 (5 bases). The germline gives CDR1 KGHSH, CDR2 LQKENI. The CDR3 spans 16 residues. Trimming took 4 bases from V and 0 from J, leaving 12 bases between them. CDR3 sequence (DNA): TGTGCCAGCTCACTATCAGCGGCTACGAACACCGGGGAGCTGTTTTTT. Amino acids: CASSLSAATNTGELFF.

This clone has just a few counts. V and J are TRBV5-4 and TRBJ2-7; 12 bases are shared with TRBD2. Unmatched junction bases numbered 10, after V lost 3 bases and J lost 6 bases. CDR1 and CDR2 from the germline V gene are SGHNT and YYREEE (reference sequence). CDR3 length equals 16 residues. In nucleotides, the CDR3 is TGTGCCAGCAGCTATTTTCCTAGCGGGGGGGCCCCCGAGCAGTACTTC. This codes for CASSYFPSGGAPEQYF.

The chain uses TRBV23-1 and TRBJ2-6; 10 bases match TRBD1. TRBV23-1 is annotated as an ORF whose role is uncertain. The junction had 6 bases not matched to a gene; V was cut back by 4 bases and J by 0 bases. The CDR3 has 18 residues. As DNA, the CDR3 is TGCGCCAGCAGTCCCGACAGGGGGCCAAGCTCTGGGGCCAACGTCCTGACTTTC. It translates to CASSPDRGPSSGANVLTF.

In its sample, this clone was seen a few times. The chain carries TRBV28 and TRBJ1-3, with a tentative D call TRBD1 (6 bases). Trimming took 6 bases from V and 8 from J, leaving 8 bases between them. The CDR3 is 11 amino acids. CDR1 is MDHEN and CDR2 is SYDVKM in the germline V gene. CDR3 sequence (DNA): TGTGCCAGCAGGGGACAATACACCATATATTTT. This sequence encodes CASRGQYTIYF.

This clone was found once. The V and J genes are TRBV28 and TRBJ2-2; 8 bases are a match to TRBD1. Germline V gene sequence: CDR1 MDHEN, CDR2 SYDVKM. V was clipped by 4 bases and J by 0 bases; unmatched bases: 10. The CDR3 contains 18 residues. The CDR3 spells CASSSGWPGQANTGELFF. CDR3 in DNA: TGTGCCAGCAGTTCCGGATGGCCGGGACAGGCGAACACCGGGGAGCTGTTTTTT.